This T cell receptor (beta chain) was recorded in a study of T cells expressing NK-cell markers. Study at large: CD3+CD56+NKG2C+, CD3+CD56+NKG2C- and CD3+CD56-NKG2C+ T cells, once sorted, supplied the TCR beta repertoires. General study results and limits: HCMV specificity was not established for the expanded NKG2C+ T cell clones. For a few donors, these clonotypes were likewise the leading ones in the CD3+CD56-NKG2C+ fraction.

With respect to this clonotype: Antigen specificity is unknown.

The CDR3 is 13 amino acids. Germline V gene data show CDR1 as MGHDK and CDR2 as SYGVNS. It was by 5'RACE template switching with UMIs that TCR beta cDNA was made. Each CDR3 protein gets one entry in TCRdb, which reprocessed the 5' RACE reads and gives no DNA. In all, the sample yields 160,000 or so distinct CDR3 sequences. The chain combines TRBV25-1 with TRBJ1-1; the D call from TCRdb, TRBD1, cannot be confirmed without DNA. The sequenced material came from blood T cells: a sorted CD56 or NKG2C T cell subset, CD4+ or CD8+ T cells, or bulk PBMC T cells (not recorded which). The sequence came from a woman between 18 and 70 years old in good health. The CDR3 sequence: CASRRDINTEAFF.